Below, one T cell receptor (beta chain) is given with its context. The specificity of this receptor is unknown. Per-nucleotide qualities are absent, and no much larger clonotype sits a single base away. This specimen comes from a study of somatic mutations in cytotoxic T cells in rheumatoid arthritis (dated by TCRdb to about 2017). Study-level background: Patient peripheral blood (under 31 ml EDTA) was drawn right after diagnosis and before any treatment started. Some V beta antibody-stained T-cell populations were flow-sorted on a FACSAria II or Sony SH800 at nearly 100% purity, and sorted V beta1+ cells also underwent TCRB sequencing. In newly diagnosed rheumatoid arthritis without treatment, the study examined if expanded CD8+ T-cell clones harbor somatic mutations, relying on TCRB deep sequencing to characterize clonality. TCRB deep sequencing was performed for roughly 66 rheumatoid arthritis patients and some 19 healthy controls. Median age was essentially the same in the patient group and the control group.

From the cysteine through the phenylalanine, the CDR3 covers 12 amino acids. Only the CDR3 DNA is retained, 36 bases long and in frame from the first base. CDR1 and CDR2 are read off the germline V gene (reference sequence) as LNHNV and YYDKDF. V was cut back by 6 bases and J by 3 bases, leaving a gap of 7 bases between them. Flow cytometry confirmed the purity of CD4+ and CD8+ cells that had been isolated by positive magnetic bead selection on an AutoMACS. Ficoll-Paque PLUS density gradient separation was used to isolate peripheral blood mononuclear cells. DNA was extracted from CD4-enriched, CD8-enriched or PBMC samples with Nucleospin Tissue or Tissue XS kits and quantified with a Qubit 2.0 fluorometer. The immunoSEQ assay was applied to genomic DNA for TCRB CDR3 sequencing. In the source study's methods: When patient CD8+ clones exceeding 1% were checked against published virus-specific TCRB sequences, only a few matched. The analyses included only productive TCRB rearrangements. A clone was defined by a unique TCRB CDR3 sequence, and clonality was computed as a productive clonality index based on Shannon entropy. Repertoire overlap between two samples was calculated from the template counts of each clone relative to total templates per sample. Flow cytometry-measured V-gene usage correlated with V-gene usage from TCRB sequencing, with a Spearman r of roughly 0.6. TCRdb's version of the immuneACCESS table is confined to in-frame rearrangements and falls short of the full clone set. An unresolved V gene accounts for under half of the shortfall where checked; the remainder is of unknown origin. The V and J calls and clone size are taken from that table; D and trimming were inferred from the DNA. The sample includes about 10,000 clones, with around 89% observed a single time. Clones ranked in the top ten supply 0.9% to 1.2% of the sample.

The full study reports these points: CD8+ clonality increased with age in patients (Spearman r=0.49) but not in healthy controls. There was no significant difference in CD8+ T-cell clonality between rheumatoid arthritis patients and age-matched healthy controls. In about an eighth of the roughly 60 patients the largest CD8+ clone exceeded 20% of CD8+ cells, and several identical CD8+ TCRB sequences were shared between blood and synovial fluid. It was unknown which antigens the expanded CD8+ clones targeted, and their absence from virus-specific databases did not exclude viral specificity. The slight underrepresentation of TRBV07 in patients was not corrected for multiple comparisons.

Source material: CD4+ T cells sorted from blood. The receptor's source is a woman aged 18-30 years with rheumatoid arthritis. The chain uses TRBV15 and TRBJ2-3; no D gene call is confident. The nucleotide sequence reads TGTGCCACCAGAAGCGCTACAGATACGCAGTATTTT. Its protein product is CATRSATDTQYF.